This entry lists 32 T cell receptor beta chains sequenced from one sample in a study of blood T cell repertoires in COVID-19. Profiled with immunoSEQ multiplex PCR; TCRdb holds only in-frame clones, not every one. This table has approximately 250,000 clones, roughly 84% appearing once. Sequencing input: peripheral blood. The receptor source for this set is a woman in her thirties or forties who had recovered from COVID-19.

The genes are TRBV3-1 (or the pseudogene TRBV3-2) and TRBJ2-7, with TRBD1 matching 7 bases. Germline V lookup: CDR1 LGHDT, CDR2 YNNKEL (reference sequence). The CDR3 has 14 residues. Germline trimming cut 3 bases from V and 2 bases from J; bases unmatched to any gene: 4. CDR3 sequence (DNA): TGTGCCAGCAGCCAGGCCGGGACAGCCTACGAGCAGTACTTC. Its translation is CASSQAGTAYEQYF.

The chain uses TRBV9 and TRBJ2-7; 12 positions match TRBD1. The length of the CDR3 is 16 residues. CDR1 is SGDLS and CDR2 is YYNGEE in the germline V gene. V shed 3 bases, J shed 1 base, and the junction held 5 bases outside the gene matches. This CDR3 reads CASSAGTGGASYEQYF. In DNA form, the CDR3 reads TGTGCCAGCAGCGCCGGGACAGGGGGCGCGTCCTACGAGCAGTACTTC.

This clone occurred a few times. This sequence joins TRBV4-2 and TRBJ2-7; 10 nucleotides line up with TRBD1. V was clipped by 4 bases and J by 4 bases; unmatched bases: 7. This CDR3 comprises 15 residues. CDR1 and CDR2 from the germline V gene are LGHNA and YNFKEQ. The CDR3 loop reads CASSLGTGVGYEQYF. CDR3 sequence (DNA): TGTGCCAGCAGCCTCGGGACAGGGGTAGGTTACGAGCAGTACTTC.

The rearrangement joins TRBV6-6 to TRBJ1-1; D is uncertain. CDR1 and CDR2 (germline): MNHNY, SVGAGI (reference sequence). The CDR3 runs to 13 residues. Trimming took 6 bases from V and 1 from J, leaving 9 bases between them. The CDR3 region has the DNA TGTGCCAGCAGCACCGACAAGAACACTGAAGCTTTCTTT. As protein: CASSTDKNTEAFF.

CDR3 loop: CASSITGGMSNQPQHF. For the CDR3, the DNA is TGTGCCAGTAGTATCACAGGGGGGATGAGCAATCAGCCCCAGCATTTT. The chain links TRBV19 to TRBJ1-5; TRBD1 matches at 8 bases. This CDR3 has 16 residues. With 3 bases clipped from V and 1 base from J, the junction kept 5 bases outside the gene matches. From germline, CDR1 is LNHDA and CDR2 SQIVND (reference sequence).

The gene calls are TRBV2 and TRBJ1-6, with D possibly being TRBD1 (6 bases). CDR3 size: 14 residues. V was cut by 5 bases and J by 7 bases, with 12 bases left in between. The V gene's germline CDR1 is SNHLY and CDR2 FYNNEI. This CDR3 reads CASSRTDRNSPLHF. Written as DNA, the CDR3 is TGTGCCAGCAGTCGGACAGATCGAAATTCACCCCTCCACTTT.

Concerning this clone itself: Distinct nucleotide sequences in the sample also encode this CDR3. The rearrangement joins TRBV11-2 to TRBJ2-7, with 8 bases fitting TRBD1. CDR3 length equals 14 residues. The V gene end was trimmed by 5 bases and the J gene end by 0 bases; junction bases not matched to a gene: 3. The germline V gene encodes CDR1 SGHAT and CDR2 FQNNGV. The CDR3 protein is CASSLGTGSYEQYF. In DNA, the CDR3 is TGTGCCAGCAGCCTCGGGACAGGCTCCTACGAGCAGTACTTC.

V usage is TRBV12-3 or TRBV12-4 and J usage is TRBJ2-2, with unresolved D. The CDR3 loop spans 12 amino acids. Trimming pared 3 bases from V and 9 bases from J, leaving 8 bases between. The CDR3 spells CASSFSNRELFF. The CDR3 nucleotides read TGTGCCAGCAGTTTCTCTAACCGGGAGCTGTTTTTT.

V usage is TRBV6-1 and J usage is TRBJ2-2; tentative D call: TRBD1 (6 bases). Deletions cut 2 bases from V and 5 bases from J, with 9 bases between. The germline V gene encodes CDR1 MNHNS and CDR2 SASEGT. This CDR3 spans 14 amino acids. Here the CDR3 DNA reads TGTGCCAGCAGTGAAATAGGGGGAACCGGGGAGCTGTTTTTT. This encodes CASSEIGGTGELFF.

This clone appeared once. The rearrangement uses TRBV5-1 and TRBJ2-3; 8 bases align to TRBD2. The J segment lost 4 bases and the V segment lost 5 bases, leaving 6 bases of the junction unmatched. Germline CDR1 SGHRS, CDR2 YFSETQ. This CDR3 contains 14 residues. This CDR3 is CASSSGAGADTQYF. CDR3 sequence (DNA): TGCGCCAGCAGTAGCGGGGCGGGCGCAGATACGCAGTATTTT. The whole variable domain, remainder taken from reference TRBV5-1 and TRBJ2-3, is KAGVTQTPRYLIKTRGQQVTLSCSPISGHRSVSWYQQTPGQGLQFLFEYFSETQRNKGNFPGRFSGRQFSNSRSEMNVSTLELGDSALYLCASSSGAGADTQYFGPGTRLTVL.

The chain employs TRBV2 and TRBJ2-2; D perhaps matches TRBD1 (5 bases). Deletions cut 9 bases from V and 0 bases from J, with 14 bases between. The CDR3 totals 15 residues. Germline V gene lookup returns CDR1 SNHLY and CDR2 FYNNEI. The CDR3 is CASNSGHTNTGELFF. In DNA, the CDR3 is TGTGCCAGTAATTCCGGACACACGAACACCGGGGAGCTGTTTTTT. The whole variable domain, remainder taken from reference TRBV2 and TRBJ2-2, is EPEVTQTPSHQVTQMGQEVILRCVPISNHLYFYWYRQILGQKVEFLVSFYNNEISEKSEIFDDQFSVERPDGSNFTLKIRSTKLEDSAMYFCASNSGHTNTGELFFGEGSRLTVL.

The chain couples TRBV5-1 to TRBJ2-5; D unresolved. The CDR3 extends over 14 amino acids. V was trimmed by 4 bases and J by 4 bases, leaving 14 bases between them. Per the germline V gene, CDR1 is SGHRS and CDR2 is YFSETQ. In DNA, the CDR3 is TGCGCCAGCAGCCCCCGGGTCGTAGGAGAGACCCAGTACTTC. Its translation: CASSPRVVGETQYF.

The CDR3 DNA sequence: TGTGCCAGCAGACCAAACTCTTTTTTTATCCTGTACGAGCAGTACTTC. It translates to CASRPNSFFILYEQYF. The rearrangement joins TRBV28 to TRBJ2-7, with no clear D. V was clipped by 6 bases and J by 4 bases, with 22 bases between them. The CDR3 is 16 amino acids. Germline V gene lookup returns CDR1 MDHEN and CDR2 SYDVKM.

This clone was observed once. V gene TRBV2 combines with J gene TRBJ1-5, with 8 nucleotides matching TRBD1. Trimming took 6 bases from V and 0 from J; bases not matched to a gene: 4. CDR1 and CDR2 from the germline V gene are SNHLY and FYNNEI. The CDR3 consists of 15 residues. The CDR3 coding sequence is TGTGCCAGCAGGACAGGGGACTATAGCAATCAGCCCCAGCATTTT. Translating gives CASRTGDYSNQPQHF.

The V gene is TRBV13, the J gene TRBJ1-6; TRBD1 matches at 7 bases. The ends lost 6 bases at V and 8 bases at J; junction bases unmatched: 13. This CDR3 contains 16 residues. Germline values: CDR1 PRHDT, CDR2 FYEKMQ (reference sequence). The CDR3 DNA follows: TGTGCCAGCAGACCTAGGTGGCAGGGGGTGCATTCACCCCTCCACTTT. As protein: CASRPRWQGVHSPLHF.

The rearrangement uses TRBV19 and TRBJ1-2; 7 bases map to TRBD1. From germline, CDR1 is LNHDA and CDR2 SQIVND (reference sequence). The CDR3 extends over 15 amino acids. With V trimmed by 3 bases and J by 0 bases, 4 bases remained unmatched. CDR3 coding DNA: TGTGCCAGTAGTATTGGAGGGGGCACTAACTATGGCTACACCTTC. It specifies CASSIGGGTNYGYTF.

This sequence joins TRBV6-5 and TRBJ1-5; possible D gene TRBD1, 6 bases. CDR1 MNHEY and CDR2 SVGAGI come from the germline V gene. This CDR3 contains 15 residues. Trimming cost V 0 bases and J 4 bases, with 10 bases left between them. The CDR3 DNA follows: TGTGCCAGCAGTTACTCGGCAGGGGATAATCAGCCCCAGCATTTT. Protein: CASSYSAGDNQPQHF.

This clone was detected once. The CDR3 nucleotides are TGTGCCAGCAGCTTAGAGCGGTATAATTCACCCCTCCACTTT. Protein product: CASSLERYNSPLHF. The chain has TRBV7-6 and TRBJ1-6; D is ambiguous. The CDR3 sequence is 14 residues long. Germline-derived CDR1 and CDR2 are SGHVS and FNYEAQ. The V end lost 1 base, the J end lost 4 bases, and 5 bases lay between the germline ends.

In this sample, this clone turned up a few times. The rearrangement links TRBV30 to TRBJ2-2; D is possibly TRBD2 (5 bases). The V end lost 0 bases, the J end lost 1 base, and 6 bases lay between the germline ends. From germline, CDR1 is GTSNPN and CDR2 SVGIG (reference sequence). This CDR3 is built from 14 residues. CDR3 sequence reads: CAWSVGLNTGELFF. For the CDR3, the DNA is TGTGCCTGGAGTGTTGGACTGAACACCGGGGAGCTGTTTTTT.

The chain recombines TRBV5-5 with TRBJ1-1, with a weak D call TRBD1 (5 bases). From germline, CDR1 is SGHKS and CDR2 YYEKEE (reference sequence). Trimming pared 3 bases from V and 0 bases from J, leaving 12 bases between. This CDR3 comprises 15 residues. CDR3 loop: CASSYRWGMNTEAFF. The CDR3 DNA sequence: TGTGCCAGCAGCTACAGGTGGGGCATGAACACTGAAGCTTTCTTT.

CDR3 loop: CASRSGTGNYGYTF. CDR3 in DNA: TGTGCCAGCAGGTCCGGGACAGGCAACTATGGCTACACCTTC. V and J are TRBV2 and TRBJ1-2; 8 nucleotides line up with TRBD1. This CDR3 spans 14 amino acids. V lost 6 bases and J lost 2; bases outside the gene matches: 5. Germline CDR1 and CDR2: SNHLY and FYNNEI.

The chain recombines TRBV7-8 with TRBJ1-2; D might be TRBD1 (6 bases). This CDR3 has 13 amino acids. With 5 bases removed from V and 4 bases from J, the gap between germline ends came to 11 bases. Germline values: CDR1 SGHVS, CDR2 FQNEAQ. CDR3 residues: CASSHRDLYGYTF. The CDR3 region has the DNA TGTGCCAGCAGCCACAGGGACCTCTATGGCTACACCTTC.

The chain uses TRBV5-1 and TRBJ1-1, with 7 bases matching TRBD1. Germline V gene sequence: CDR1 SGHRS, CDR2 YFSETQ. J was trimmed by 4 bases and V by 4 bases; bases with no gene match: 4. The CDR3 consists of 13 residues. CDR3 sequence reads: CASSRDSSTEAFF. The CDR3 DNA is TGCGCCAGCAGCCGGGACAGTTCCACTGAAGCTTTCTTT.

The chain combines TRBV5-1 with TRBJ1-6; 9 bases agree with TRBD1. CDR3 length: 15 residues. Germline CDR1 and CDR2: SGHRS and YFSETQ. V trimming: 7 bases; J trimming: 7 bases; junction bases outside the gene matches: 9. The CDR3 sequence is CASQPGTGFNSPLHF. The CDR3, as DNA: TGCGCCAGCCAACCCGGGACAGGGTTCAATTCACCCCTCCACTTT.

The chain joins TRBV11-2 to TRBJ1-4, with TRBD1 as a possible D gene (6 bases). Germline V gene sequence: CDR1 SGHAT, CDR2 FQNNGV. This CDR3 region has 15 residues. Trimming cost V 1 base and J 4 bases, with 10 bases left between them. The CDR3 sequence: CASSLGQENNEKLFF. The CDR3 region has the DNA TGTGCCAGCAGCTTAGGACAGGAGAATAATGAAAAACTGTTTTTT.

The chain combines TRBV5-1 with TRBJ1-2; 8 bases are a match to TRBD1. Germline values: CDR1 SGHRS, CDR2 YFSETQ. The CDR3 is 14 residues long. V was clipped by 4 bases and J by 2 bases; unmatched bases: 4. CDR3 bases: TGCGCCAGCAGCCCCGGGACAGGCAACTATGGCTACACCTTC. This sequence encodes CASSPGTGNYGYTF. The variable domain in full, completed from reference TRBV5-1 and TRBJ1-2, reads KAGVTQTPRYLIKTRGQQVTLSCSPISGHRSVSWYQQTPGQGLQFLFEYFSETQRNKGNFPGRFSGRQFSNSRSEMNVSTLELGDSALYLCASSPGTGNYGYTFGSGTRLTVV.

The V call is TRBV6-2 or TRBV6-3, the J call TRBJ1-5; D is ambiguous. This CDR3 comprises 13 residues. Between the trimmed V and J ends, which lost 6 bases and 3 bases, there was a span of 9 bases. Germline V lookup: CDR1 MNHEY, CDR2 SVGEGT. CDR3 sequence reads: CASSLRYNQPQHF. The CDR3 DNA is TGTGCCAGCAGCTTACGGTACAATCAGCCCCAGCATTTT.

This sequence joins TRBV9 and TRBJ1-2; TRBD1 matches at 9 bases. The J segment lost 8 bases and the V segment lost 4 bases, leaving 9 bases of the junction unmatched. From germline, CDR1 is SGDLS and CDR2 YYNGEE. This CDR3 region has 14 residues. The CDR3 protein is CASSPDRGGEGYTF. DNA for the CDR3: TGTGCCAGCAGCCCGGACAGGGGAGGAGAGGGCTACACCTTC.

The V gene is TRBV28, the J gene TRBJ2-7, with 7 bases matching TRBD1. V lost 5 bases, J lost 3 bases, and 7 bases stayed unmatched. This CDR3 is 14 amino acids long. Per germline, CDR1 MDHEN and CDR2 SYDVKM. CDR3 DNA sequence: TGTGCCAGCAGTCCTGGGACAGACGGCTACGAGCAGTACTTC. It encodes CASSPGTDGYEQYF. Using reference TRBV28 and TRBJ2-7 for the parts outside the CDR3, the full variable domain is DVKVTQSSRYLVKRTGEKVFLECVQDMDHENMFWYRQDPGLGLRLIYFSYDVKMKEKGDIPEGYSVSREKKERFSLILESASTNQTSMYLCASSPGTDGYEQYFGPGTRLTVT.

V is TRBV6-5 and J is TRBJ2-1, with D perhaps TRBD1 (7 bases). CDR1 is MNHEY, CDR2 SVGAGI, per germline. The V and J ends lost 11 bases and 3 bases respectively, with 14 bases between them. This CDR3 spans 13 amino acids. CDR3 DNA sequence: TGTGCCTCGGGGAGGACAGGCTACAATGAGCAGTTCTTC. As protein: CASGRTGYNEQFF.

This clone has only a few counts. CDR3 protein: CASRNPGNTEAFF. The DNA of the CDR3 is TGTGCCAGCCGAAACCCGGGGAACACTGAAGCTTTCTTT. The chain combines TRBV11-2 with TRBJ1-1; D remains ambiguous. Deletions cut 8 bases from V and 1 base from J, with 11 bases between. Germline CDR1 and CDR2: SGHAT and FQNNGV. This CDR3 is built from 13 residues. Using reference TRBV11-2 and TRBJ1-1 for the parts outside the CDR3, the full variable domain is EAGVAQSPRYKIIEKRQSVAFWCNPISGHATLYWYQQILGQGPKLLIQFQNNGVVDDSQLPKDRFSAERLKGVDSTLKIQPAKLEDSAVYLCASRNPGNTEAFFGQGTRLTVV.

The chain uses TRBV12-3 or TRBV12-4 and TRBJ1-5, with D possibly matching TRBD1 (5 bases). This CDR3 has 12 amino acids. Between the trimmed V and J ends, which lost 7 bases and 11 bases, there was a span of 15 bases. CDR3 region: CASTFSLGAQHF. The CDR3 DNA sequence: TGTGCCAGCACTTTCTCATTAGGGGCCCAGCATTTT.